The T cell receptor (beta chain) under discussion was sequenced for a study of cytomegalovirus exposure and HLA in healthy donors. Study results and caveats: Prior analysis indicated that the majority of TCR beta V segments exhibited productivity approximately 90% or approximately 30% of the time. TCR beta V- and J-gene trimming, according to a later analysis, was linked to a missense DCLRE1C variant. An analysis was carried out at a later point. It showed that HLA-associated TCR beta chains were more clonally expanded than equally common non-associated chains.

The PCR ran on 60 Vbeta and 13 Jbeta primers. Sequencing used immunoSEQ multiplex PCR; TCRdb keeps in-frame clones, though not all of them. The sample includes around 200,000 clones, roughly 84% of them seen just once. Comment on this clone: Its antigen remains unknown.

The sample consisted of PBMCs. This receptor was obtained from a girl aged 5-17 years in good health and CMV-seronegative.

This CDR3 is CASSSRGQGIYEQYF. CDR3 coding DNA: TGTGCCAGCAGCTCGCGTGGACAGGGGATCTACGAGCAGTACTTC. V usage is TRBV5-5 and J usage is TRBJ2-7; TRBD1 matches at 9 bases. Germline V gene sequence: CDR1 SGHKS, CDR2 YYEKEE (reference sequence). The CDR3 is 15 residues long. Trimming removed 3 bases from V and 3 bases from J; junction bases left unmatched: 7. Variable domain in full (rest from reference TRBV5-5 and TRBJ2-7): DAGVTQSPTHLIKTRGQQVTLRCSPISGHKSVSWYQQVLGQGPQFIFQYYEKEERGRGNFPDRFSARQFPNYSSELNVNALLLGDSALYLCASSSRGQGIYEQYFGPGTRLTVT.